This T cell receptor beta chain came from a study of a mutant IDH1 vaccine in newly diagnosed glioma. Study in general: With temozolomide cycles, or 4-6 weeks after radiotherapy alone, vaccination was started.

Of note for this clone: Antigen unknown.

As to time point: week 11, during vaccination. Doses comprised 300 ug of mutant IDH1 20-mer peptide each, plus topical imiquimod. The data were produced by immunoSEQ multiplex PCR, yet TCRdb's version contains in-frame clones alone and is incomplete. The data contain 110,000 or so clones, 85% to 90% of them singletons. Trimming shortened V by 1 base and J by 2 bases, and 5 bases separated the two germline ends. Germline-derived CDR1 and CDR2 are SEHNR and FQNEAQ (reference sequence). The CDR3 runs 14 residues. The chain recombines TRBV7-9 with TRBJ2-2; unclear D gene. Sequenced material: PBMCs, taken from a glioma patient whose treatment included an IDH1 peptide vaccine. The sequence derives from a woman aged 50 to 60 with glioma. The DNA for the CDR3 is TGTGCCAGCAGCTTAGGCAGAAACACCGGGGAGCTGTTTTTT. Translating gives CASSLGRNTGELFF.